These T cell receptor beta chains were read from a single sample in a study of blood T cell repertoires in COVID-19. Clones were read by immunoSEQ multiplex PCR, and TCRdb kept only the in-frame ones, dropping some. This table holds about 480,000 clones, around 89% found once. Sequencing was performed on peripheral blood. These receptors came from a woman in her 30s with acute or convalescent COVID-19. CDR3s include the opening cysteine and the closing phenylalanine or tryptophan. The D gene is left open where the match is weak. Size tells how often a clone was seen (once, few, many) or the class of an expanded clone, and some rows leave it out.

length | J | size | D | V | CDR3 | DNA
12 | TRBJ2-7 | - | - | TRBV30 | CAWTQGRDEQYF | TGTGCCTGGACCCAGGGGCGGGACGAGCAGTACTTC
15 | TRBJ1-2 | - | - | TRBV6-1 | CASSETAAANYGYTF | TGTGCCAGCAGTGAAACGGCGGCTGCTAACTATGGCTACACCTTC
15 | TRBJ2-2 | - | - | TRBV11-2 | CASSLDPTSTGELFF | TGTGCCAGCAGCTTAGATCCAACGAGTACCGGGGAGCTGTTTTTT
15 | TRBJ2-3 | - | TRBD2 | TRBV30 | CAWSLVAGEKGTQYF | TGTGCCTGGAGTTTGGTAGCGGGGGAGAAGGGCACGCAGTATTTT
13 | TRBJ2-3 | - | - | TRBV9 | CASSVGPTDTQYF | TGTGCCAGCAGCGTGGGGCCCACAGATACGCAGTATTTT
15 | TRBJ1-6 | - | - | TRBV7-9 | CASALSGSGNSPLHF | TGTGCCAGCGCTCTTTCAGGGTCGGGTAATTCACCCCTCCACTTT
18 | TRBJ1-1 | - | - | TRBV3-1/TRBV3-2 | CASSQGSLGLRGNTEAFF | TGTGCCAGCAGCCAAGGAAGTTTAGGGCTGCGGGGGAACACTGAAGCTTTCTTT
15 | TRBJ1-5 | - | - | TRBV19 | CASSIDNSSNQPQHF | TGTGCCAGTAGTATCGACAACAGCTCCAATCAGCCCCAGCATTTT
17 | TRBJ2-3 | - | TRBD2 | TRBV10-1 | CASSEGTSGMSTDTQYF | TGCGCCAGCAGTGAAGGGACTAGCGGGATGAGCACAGATACGCAGTATTTT
15 | TRBJ2-1 | - | TRBD2 | TRBV5-4 | CASSKLAGGLNEQFF | TGTGCCAGCAGCAAACTAGCGGGGGGGCTCAATGAGCAGTTCTTC
14 | TRBJ2-3 | - | - | TRBV2 | CASGSGGPGDTQYF | TGTGCCAGCGGTAGCGGTGGTCCGGGAGATACGCAGTATTTT
15 | TRBJ2-7 | - | TRBD2 | TRBV19 | CASSTPGGPLGEQYF | TGTGCCAGTAGTACTCCGGGAGGTCCCCTAGGCGAGCAGTACTTC
16 | TRBJ1-5 | - | - | TRBV19 | CASSMPAGYSNQPQHF | TGTGCCAGTAGTATGCCGGCAGGGTATAGCAATCAGCCCCAGCATTTT
14 | TRBJ2-2 | - | - | TRBV19 | CASSPLKFTGELFF | TGTGCCAGTAGTCCACTGAAGTTCACCGGGGAGCTGTTTTTT
12 | TRBJ2-3 | once | - | TRBV9 | CASSVDSDTQYF | TGTGCCAGCAGCGTAGACTCAGATACGCAGTATTTT
13 | TRBJ1-2 | - | - | TRBV9 | CASSVGDYYGYTF | TGTGCCAGCAGCGTAGGGGACTACTATGGCTACACCTTC
15 | TRBJ1-6 | once | - | TRBV4-2 | CASSQADLTGSPLHF | TGTGCCAGCAGCCAAGCGGACCTCACGGGGTCACCCCTCCACTTT
14 | TRBJ1-4 | - | - | TRBV19 | CASNVGGTNEKLFF | TGTGCCAGTAACGTGGGGGGAACTAATGAAAAACTGTTTTTT
14 | TRBJ1-1 | - | - | TRBV19 | CASSERRANTEAFF | TGTGCCAGTAGTGAACGGAGGGCTAACACTGAAGCTTTCTTT
14 | TRBJ1-4 | once | - | TRBV15 | CATSRVGDNEKLFF | TGTGCCACCAGCAGAGTAGGGGATAATGAAAAACTGTTTTTT
15 | TRBJ2-7 | - | - | TRBV28 | CASSLGGTASYEQYF | TGTGCCAGCAGTCTCGGCGGGACGGCTTCCTACGAGCAGTACTTC
13 | TRBJ1-5 | - | TRBD1 | TRBV2 | CASTRDRDQPQHF | TGTGCCAGCACCCGGGACAGGGATCAGCCCCAGCATTTT
14 | TRBJ1-3 | - | - | TRBV6-5 | CASSLQFSGNTIYF | TGTGCCAGCAGTCTACAGTTCTCTGGAAACACCATATATTTT
16 | TRBJ1-1 | - | TRBD1 | TRBV18 | CASSPRTGAKDTEAFF | TGTGCCAGCTCACCCCGGACAGGGGCGAAGGACACTGAAGCTTTCTTT
13 | TRBJ1-5 | once | - | TRBV27 | CASSLGQNQPQHF | TGTGCCAGCAGTTTAGGGCAGAATCAGCCCCAGCATTTT
10 | TRBJ2-7 | - | - | TRBV7-9 | CASSSHEQYF | TGTGCCAGCAGTAGTCACGAGCAGTACTTC
15 | TRBJ2-2 | - | TRBD1 | TRBV13 | CASSLQGANTGELFF | TGTGCCAGCAGCTTACAGGGGGCGAACACCGGGGAGCTGTTTTTT
15 | TRBJ1-3 | - | - | TRBV5-1 | CASSWDISSGNTIYF | TGCGCCAGCAGTTGGGACATTAGCTCTGGAAACACCATATATTTT
12 | TRBJ1-2 | - | TRBD1 | TRBV11-2 | CASSDRGGGYTF | TGTGCCAGCAGCGACCGAGGGGGCGGCTACACCTTC
16 | TRBJ1-4 | - | TRBD1 | TRBV2 | CASSDVDRVSKEKLFF | TGTGCCAGCAGTGACGTGGACAGGGTCTCCAAGGAAAAACTGTTTTTT
14 | TRBJ2-2 | - | - | TRBV6-5 | CASTLGGPGGELFF | TGTGCCAGCACCCTGGGTGGGCCAGGCGGGGAGCTGTTTTTT
14 | TRBJ2-7 | - | - | TRBV2 | CASSKTVLGYEQYF | TGTGCCAGCAGTAAAACAGTCTTAGGCTACGAGCAGTACTTC
16 | TRBJ2-7 | - | TRBD2 | TRBV11-2 | CASSGQLAGATYEQYF | TGTGCCAGCAGCGGACAACTAGCGGGGGCCACCTACGAGCAGTACTTC
14 | TRBJ2-1 | once | - | TRBV4-2 | CASAYRGYEDEQFF | TGTGCCAGCGCCTACCGAGGGTACGAGGATGAGCAGTTCTTC
15 | TRBJ1-3 | - | TRBD1 | TRBV5-1 | CASSLAGTGVSQRDF | TGCGCCAGCAGCTTGGCCGGGACAGGGGTTTCTCAACGTGATTTT
11 | TRBJ1-4 | - | - | TRBV7-9 | CASSPKEKLFF | TGTGCCAGCAGCCCTAAAGAAAAACTGTTTTTT
15 | TRBJ2-6 | few | - | TRBV30 | CACHKGASGANVLTF | TGTGCCTGTCATAAAGGGGCGTCTGGGGCCAACGTCCTGACTTTC
18 | TRBJ2-6 | - | TRBD1 | TRBV2 | CASSYRDRGSSGANVLTF | TGTGCCAGCAGTTACCGGGACAGGGGGAGCTCTGGGGCCAACGTCCTGACTTTC
14 | TRBJ1-2 | - | TRBD1 | TRBV6-5 | CASSYLGQHYGYTF | TGTGCCAGCAGTTATTTGGGACAGCACTATGGCTACACCTTC
20 | TRBJ2-4 | - | - | TRBV6-6 | CASSKKQGADVQIAKNIQYF | TGTGCCAGCAGCAAAAAACAGGGCGCAGATGTTCAGATAGCCAAAAACATTCAGTACTTC
15 | TRBJ2-3 | - | - | TRBV6-5 | CASSLGVTSSDTQYF | TGTGCCAGCAGTCTGGGGGTGACTAGTTCGGATACGCAGTATTTT
15 | TRBJ2-7 | - | TRBD1 | TRBV5-1 | CASSRTSGTAYEQYF | TGCGCCAGCAGCCGAACTTCCGGGACAGCCTACGAGCAGTACTTC
13 | TRBJ1-6 | - | - | TRBV6-6 | CASSYSIDSPLHF | TGTGCCAGCAGTTACTCGATAGATTCACCCCTCCACTTT
14 | TRBJ1-5 | - | - | TRBV6-5 | CASMAPYSNQPQHF | TGTGCCAGCATGGCCCCGTATAGCAATCAGCCCCAGCATTTT